In this sample, the clone carrying this T cell receptor (beta chain) turned up a few times. Its specificity is not known. 5'RACE primed from the constant segment yielded TCR alpha and TCR beta cDNA libraries bearing sample barcodes and UMIs. TCRdb reanalysed the 5' RACE reads using MiXCR and keeps one entry per CDR3 protein. Of a few hundred thousand distinct CDR3 sequences listed, 20% to 25% were seen once; the top ten hold around 20%. The sample belongs to a study of T-cell memory formation after mild COVID-19. As for the study in general: Largely, TCR clusters stayed within a single donor.

V was clipped by 2 bases and J by 7 bases; unmatched bases: 3. This CDR3 contains 15 residues. General study points: In pre-infection memory, a portion of responding clones appeared, which suggested that cross-reactive memory joined. Second-wave clones peaking on day 37 lacked confirmed SARS-CoV-2 specificity.

This TCR was sampled from a man between 18 and 35 years old who had mild COVID-19 (a few samples of this study predate the infection). Cell type and time point are not known. Sequencing input: PBMCs or a T cell subset sorted from them (not recorded which). The chain has TRBV12-3 or TRBV12-4 and TRBJ1-3, with 12 bases lining up with TRBD1. The CDR3 loop is CASSLPGTGGNTIYF. The CDR3 DNA reads as TGTGCCAGCAGTTTACCTGGGACAGGGGGCAACACCATATATTTT.